This TCR beta chain was captured by sequencing in a study of shared clonotypes between healthy human individuals. Turning to the study itself: Aged 18 to 49, the donors were two women and a few men.

In the case of this clone: The antigen is undetermined. The same CDR3 arises from other DNA sequences in this sample as well.

General study points: There were few donors, and this limited the genetic and exposure-history diversity represented. Sequencing depth was expected to affect clonotype sharing among donors.

Germline V gene lookup returns CDR1 SGHNT and CDR2 YYREEE (reference sequence). This CDR3 is 15 amino acids long. Between the trimmed V and J ends, which lost 4 bases and 0 bases, there was a span of 8 bases. Sequenced by immunoSEQ multiplex PCR; TCRdb stores in-frame clones only, minus some. The sample has 2 million to 2.5 million clones; 80% to 95% are singletons. The receptor was derived from a man aged 18-30 years in good health. Some clones in this sample may be carry-over from other donors' samples. The chain couples TRBV5-4 to TRBJ2-6; tentatively, D is TRBD1 (5 bases). Sequenced: naive CD4+ T cells from PBMCs. Subset defined: CD45RA+ positively selected. CDR3 region: CASSLDSSGANVLTF. The CDR3 DNA reads as TGTGCCAGCAGCCTCGACAGCTCTGGGGCCAACGTCCTGACTTTC.